The clone carrying this T cell receptor beta chain was seen once. Only in-frame clones appear in the TCRdb table, and some are missing; sequencing was by immunoSEQ multiplex PCR. Of 350,000 or so clones listed, around 89% are singletons. The data were taken from a study of blood T cell repertoires in COVID-19. Turning to the study itself: Sources were T cells, B-cell-depleted T cells, or PBMCs; the material itself was cDNA or gDNA.

The ends lost 3 bases at V and 6 bases at J; junction bases unmatched: 7. From germline, CDR1 is MNHNS and CDR2 SASEGT. The length of the CDR3 is 14 residues. This TCR was sampled from a man aged 18-30 years with active or convalescent COVID-19. The V and J genes are TRBV6-1 and TRBJ2-5; 7 positions agree with TRBD1. Material for sequencing was peripheral blood. CDR3 coding DNA: TGTGCCAGCAGTGACCGACAGGGCGCTAAGACCCAGTACTTC. Residues: CASSDRQGAKTQYF.